The 8 T cell receptor beta chains in this list originate from one sample, sequenced in a study of untreated major depressive disorder. Study-wide findings and caveats: Compared with controls, depressed patients showed more TRBV05-01 (Vbeta 5.1) usage in CD4+ T cells.

No antigen has been assigned to these receptors. Profiled with immunoSEQ multiplex PCR; TCRdb holds only in-frame clones, not every one. The table lists under 25,000 clones, more than 85% of them singletons. The sequenced sample was CD4+ T cells from PBMCs. All receptors come from a woman between 40 and 50 years old with major depressive disorder.

V usage is TRBV30 and J usage is TRBJ1-1, with D uncertain. Germline lookup yields CDR1 GTSNPN and CDR2 SVGIG (reference sequence). Trimming took 0 bases from V and 5 from J, leaving 10 bases between them. The CDR3 consists of 13 residues. The CDR3 loop reads CAWSVTWGTEAFF. In DNA form, the CDR3 reads TGTGCCTGGAGTGTAACCTGGGGAACTGAAGCTTTCTTT. The full variable domain, rest sourced from reference TRBV30 and TRBJ1-1, is SQTIHQWPATLVQPVGSPLSLECTVEGTSNPNLYWYRQAAGRGLQLLFYSVGIGQISSEVPQNLSASRPQDRQFILSSKKLLLSDSGFYLCAWSVTWGTEAFFGQGTRLTVV.

This sequence joins TRBV5-4 and TRBJ2-7, with TRBD2 matching 7 bases. Germline assignment: CDR1 SGHNT and CDR2 YYREEE (reference sequence). This CDR3 has 14 residues. Trimming cost V 4 bases and J 4 bases; bases outside gene matches: 8. The CDR3 DNA is TGTGCCAGCAGCGAACGGGGGGTAGGTTACGAGCAGTACGTC. Protein: CASSERGVGYEQYV.

This sequence joins TRBV5-1 and TRBJ2-3, with D uncertain. This CDR3 spans 16 amino acids. CDR1 is SGHRS and CDR2 is YFSETQ in the germline V gene. V lost 0 bases, J lost 0 bases, and 11 bases lay in between. The CDR3 DNA is TGCGCCAGCAGCTTGGGAGGAAACCCTAGCACAGATACGCAGTATTTT. Residues: CASSLGGNPSTDTQYF. Combining the CDR3 with reference TRBV5-1 and TRBJ2-3 gives the whole variable domain KAGVTQTPRYLIKTRGQQVTLSCSPISGHRSVSWYQQTPGQGLQFLFEYFSETQRNKGNFPGRFSGRQFSNSRSEMNVSTLELGDSALYLCASSLGGNPSTDTQYFGPGTRLTVL.

The genes are TRBV2 and TRBJ2-1; D is perhaps TRBD1 (5 bases). CDR1 is SNHLY and CDR2 is FYNNEI in the germline V gene. The CDR3 is 13 amino acids. The V end lost 6 bases, the J end lost 5 bases, and 11 bases lay between the germline ends. Here the CDR3 DNA reads TGTGCCAGCAGGTACAGGAAGAACAATGAGCAGTTCTTC. This translates into CASRYRKNNEQFF.

The chain is built from TRBV28 and TRBJ2-3, with 14 bases aligning to TRBD2. The trim removed 3 bases at V and 4 bases at J, leaving 6 bases unmatched. The CDR3 is made up of 17 amino acids. CDR1 and CDR2 from the germline V gene are MDHEN and SYDVKM. CDR3 DNA: TGTGCCAGCAGTTTGGGACTAGCGGGAGTGGGGGCAGATACGCAGTATTTT. Translation gives CASSLGLAGVGADTQYF.

The chain combines TRBV28 with TRBJ1-1; D gene unclear. The germline CDR1 and CDR2 sequences are MDHEN and SYDVKM. The germline V and J ends were trimmed by 4 bases and 5 bases, with 5 bases remaining between them. The CDR3 is made up of 11 amino acids. The CDR3 DNA reads as TGTGCCAGCAGTTCTCCAACTGAAGCTTTCTTT. It specifies CASSSPTEAFF.

The DNA of the CDR3 is TGTGCCAGCAGCTTGTGGGGGAACACTGAAGCTTTCTTT. Protein sequence: CASSLWGNTEAFF. V is TRBV5-6 and J is TRBJ1-1; no reliable D call. Trimming left V 1 base short and J 1 base short, with 5 bases between. The CDR3 length is 13 residues. Germline CDR1 and CDR2: SGHDT and YYEEEE.

The genes are TRBV15 and TRBJ1-4; D call uncertain. In germline, CDR1 is LNHNV, CDR2 YYDKDF (reference sequence). Trimming removed 0 bases at V and 7 bases at J, with 6 bases between. CDR3 length equals 13 residues. The CDR3 region has the DNA TGTGCCACCAGCAGAGATAAGGGTGAAAAACTGTTTTTT. Translation: CATSRDKGEKLFF.